This T cell receptor beta chain was identified during a study of technical replicates of blood from a handful of donors. Assay: immunoSEQ multiplex PCR; the TCRdb copy retains only in-frame clones and omits some. The sample holds fewer than 80,000 clones; 80% to 90% are singletons and the top ten take around 5%. The CDR3 covers 12 residues. Trimming removed 3 bases at V and 3 bases at J, with 5 bases between. The germline V gene encodes CDR1 MNHNS and CDR2 SASEGT. The TCR comes from a human donor in good health. Some clones in this sample may be carry-over from other donors' samples. The chain combines TRBV6-1 with TRBJ1-2; D is uncertain. The source material was PBMCs. DNA for the CDR3: TGTGCCAGCAGTGACAGATACTATGGCTACACCTTC. Protein product: CASSDRYYGYTF.